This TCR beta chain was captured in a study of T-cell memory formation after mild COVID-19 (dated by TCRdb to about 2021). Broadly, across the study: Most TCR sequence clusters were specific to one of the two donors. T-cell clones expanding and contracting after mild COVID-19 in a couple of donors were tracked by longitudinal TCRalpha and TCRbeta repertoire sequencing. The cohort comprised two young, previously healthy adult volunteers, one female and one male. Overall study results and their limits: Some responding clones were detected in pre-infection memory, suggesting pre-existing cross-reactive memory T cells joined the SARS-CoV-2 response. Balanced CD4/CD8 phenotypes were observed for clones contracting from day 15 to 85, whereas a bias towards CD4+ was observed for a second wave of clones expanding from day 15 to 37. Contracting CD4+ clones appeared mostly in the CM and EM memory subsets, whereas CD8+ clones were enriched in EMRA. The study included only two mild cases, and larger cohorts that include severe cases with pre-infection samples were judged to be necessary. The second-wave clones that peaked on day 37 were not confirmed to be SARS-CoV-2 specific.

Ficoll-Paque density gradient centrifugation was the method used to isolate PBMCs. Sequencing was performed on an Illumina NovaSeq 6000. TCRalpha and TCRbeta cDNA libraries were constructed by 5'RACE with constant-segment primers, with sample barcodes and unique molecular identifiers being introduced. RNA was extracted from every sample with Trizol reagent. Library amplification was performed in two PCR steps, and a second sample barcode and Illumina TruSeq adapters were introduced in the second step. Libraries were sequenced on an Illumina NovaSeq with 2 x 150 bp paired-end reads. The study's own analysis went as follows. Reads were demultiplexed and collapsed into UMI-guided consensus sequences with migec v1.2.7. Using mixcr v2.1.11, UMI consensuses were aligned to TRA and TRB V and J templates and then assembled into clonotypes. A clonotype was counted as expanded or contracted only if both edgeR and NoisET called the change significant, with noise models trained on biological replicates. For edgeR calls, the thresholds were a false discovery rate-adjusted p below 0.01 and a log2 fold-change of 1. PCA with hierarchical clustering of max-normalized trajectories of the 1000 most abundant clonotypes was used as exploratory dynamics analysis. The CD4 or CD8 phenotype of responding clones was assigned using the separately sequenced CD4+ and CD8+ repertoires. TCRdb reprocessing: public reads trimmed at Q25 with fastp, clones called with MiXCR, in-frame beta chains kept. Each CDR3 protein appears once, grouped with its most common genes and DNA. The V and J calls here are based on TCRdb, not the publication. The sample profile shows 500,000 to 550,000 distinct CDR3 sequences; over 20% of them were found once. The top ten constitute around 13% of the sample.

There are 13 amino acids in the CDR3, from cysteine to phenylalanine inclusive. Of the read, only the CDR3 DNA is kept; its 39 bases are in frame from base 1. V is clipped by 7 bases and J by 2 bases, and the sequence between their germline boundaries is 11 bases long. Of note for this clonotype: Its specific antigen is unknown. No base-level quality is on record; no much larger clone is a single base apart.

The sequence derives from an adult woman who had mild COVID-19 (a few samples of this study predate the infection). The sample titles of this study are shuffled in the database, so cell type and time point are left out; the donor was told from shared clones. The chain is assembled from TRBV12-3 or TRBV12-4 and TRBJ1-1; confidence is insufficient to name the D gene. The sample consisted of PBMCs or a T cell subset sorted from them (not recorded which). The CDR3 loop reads CASNRQANTEAFF. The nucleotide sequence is TGTGCCAGCAATAGGCAGGCCAACACTGAAGCTTTCTTT.